Below, 9 T cell receptor beta chains from the same sample are listed, as sequenced in a study of beta chain features in type 1 diabetes. General observations from the study: Significant though moderate, a shortening of TCRB CDR3s appeared in all four CD4+ subsets of Type 1 diabetes patients.

Their specific antigens are unknown. TCRB transcripts that were expressed got sequenced, as all of the isolated RNA had been reverse transcribed. Here immunoSEQ multiplex PCR was the method, and the copy in TCRdb shows in-frame clones only, minus some. The sample has under 300,000 clones, around 13% seen once. Source material: naive CD4+ T cells from blood. Receptors were obtained from a man aged 25-45 years with type 1 diabetes.

J is TRBJ2-7 and V is TRBV11-2; 10 bases align to TRBD2. Trimming took 2 bases from V and 3 from J; bases not matched to a gene: 4. Germline-derived CDR1 and CDR2 are SGHAT and FQNNGV. This CDR3 is built from 15 residues. CDR3: CASSLTSGVSYEQYF. The DNA for the CDR3 is TGTGCCAGCAGCTTAACTAGCGGGGTGAGCTACGAGCAGTACTTC.

In its sample, this clone was seen a few times. This rearrangement joins TRBV2 to TRBJ1-1; possible D gene TRBD1, 6 bases. Germline CDR1 reads SNHLY; CDR2 reads FYNNEI. The V end was cut by 6 bases, the J end by 1 base, with 12 bases between. The CDR3 extends over 14 amino acids. CDR3 protein: CASRLQGGNTEAFF. The CDR3 nucleotides are TGTGCCAGCAGACTTCAAGGGGGGAACACTGAAGCTTTCTTT.

V and J are TRBV7-9 and TRBJ2-5; TRBD1 aligns across 7 bases. The CDR3 spans 15 residues. Trimming removed 4 bases from V and 1 base from J; junction bases left unmatched: 6. The germline gives CDR1 SEHNR, CDR2 FQNEAQ (reference sequence). CDR3 amino acids: CASSYRGRFQETQYF. The CDR3 DNA is TGTGCCAGCAGCTACAGGGGCCGCTTCCAAGAGACCCAGTACTTC.

This clone has only a few counts. This chain links TRBV19 with TRBJ1-3; a weak D match, TRBD1 (5 bases). The CDR3 runs 14 residues. Trimming took 6 bases from V and 2 from J, leaving 11 bases between them. Germline loops: CDR1 LNHDA, CDR2 SQIVND (reference sequence). In DNA, the CDR3 is TGTGCCAGTAGAGGGGATCGACCTGGAAACACCATATATTTT. Its protein product is CASRGDRPGNTIYF.

Note on this clone: Other DNA sequences from this sample encode an identical CDR3 as well. The chain recombines TRBV18 with TRBJ2-3; 7 nucleotides align to TRBD2. Unmatched junction bases numbered 3, after V lost 2 bases and J lost 1 base. This CDR3 has 15 residues. CDR1 and CDR2 (germline): KGHSH, LQKENI. Here the CDR3 reads CASSPGGRGTDTQYF. The CDR3 DNA follows: TGTGCCAGCTCACCAGGCGGGAGAGGCACAGATACGCAGTATTTT.

There are a few counts of this clone. The rearrangement joins TRBV7-9 to TRBJ1-2, with TRBD1 matching 10 bases. Germline values: CDR1 SEHNR, CDR2 FQNEAQ (reference sequence). The CDR3 consists of 14 residues. With 2 bases clipped from V and 9 bases from J, the junction kept 6 bases outside the gene matches. CDR3 protein: CASSLTGTGDSYTF. The CDR3 DNA reads as TGTGCCAGCAGCTTAACCGGGACAGGGGATAGCTACACCTTC. The variable domain in full, with the rest retrieved from reference TRBV7-9 and TRBJ1-2, is DTGVSQNPRHKITKRGQNVTFRCDPISEHNRLYWYRQTLGQGPEFLTYFQNEAQLEKSRLLSDRFSAERPKGSFSTLEIQRTEQGDSAMYLCASSLTGTGDSYTFGSGTRLTVV.

This clone was observed a handful of times. The rearrangement joins TRBV4-1 to TRBJ2-3; TRBD2 agrees at 9 bases. This CDR3 comprises 18 residues. V was clipped by 1 base and J by 6 bases; unmatched bases: 14. Germline loops: CDR1 MGHRA, CDR2 YSYEKL. The CDR3 DNA reads as TGCGCCAGCAGCCAAGGAGTAGCGGGGGTCCTAGCACACGATACGCAGTATTTT. As protein: CASSQGVAGVLAHDTQYF.

This clone was detected only a few times. The rearrangement joins TRBV2 to TRBJ1-5, with 12 positions matching TRBD1. CDR3 length equals 15 residues. Germline trimming cut 6 bases from V and 6 bases from J; bases unmatched to any gene: 6. The germline V gene has CDR1 SNHLY and CDR2 FYNNEI. Written as DNA, the CDR3 is TGTGCCAGCAGGAGGGGACAGGGGGCGGGTCAGCCCCAGCATTTT. It yields the protein CASRRGQGAGQPQHF.

This clone was picked up a small number of times. The rearrangement joins TRBV6-5 to TRBJ2-7; maybe TRBD2 (7 bases). This CDR3 spans 14 amino acids. The V end lost 10 bases, the J end lost 4 bases, and 20 bases lay between the germline ends. CDR1 is MNHEY and CDR2 is SVGAGI in the germline V gene. CDR3 nucleotides: TGTGCCACGACCGGCGGGGGCACTCCTTACGAGCAGTACTTC. Translating gives CATTGGGTPYEQYF.